The clone carrying this T cell receptor (beta chain) appeared many times. TCRdb reanalysed the 5' RACE reads using MiXCR and keeps one entry per CDR3 protein. This table holds some 240,000 distinct CDR3 sequences, about 9.1% found once. The ends lost 0 bases at V and 4 bases at J; junction bases unmatched: 3. The CDR3 loop spans 14 amino acids. Germline CDR1 SGHRS, CDR2 YFSETQ. This specimen belongs to a study of CD8 T cells in ankylosing spondylitis. The sequencing input was blood, either unsorted or a sorted T cell fraction (not recorded which). The receptor's source is a male donor with ankylosing spondylitis or in good health (not recorded which). The rearrangement joins TRBV5-1 to TRBJ1-2, with TRBD1 matching over 7 bases. The CDR3 bases are TGCGCCAGCAGCTTGGAAGGACAGGTCTATGGCTACACCTTC. It encodes CASSLEGQVYGYTF.